This entry lists 13 T cell receptor beta chains sequenced from one sample in a study of blood T cell repertoires in COVID-19. Sequencing used immunoSEQ multiplex PCR; TCRdb keeps in-frame clones, though not all of them. The sample contains about 220,000 clones, approximately 80% of which appear only once. Sample: peripheral blood. The origin of the receptors is a woman aged 60-75 years who had recovered from COVID-19.

The chain uses TRBV13 and TRBJ2-7; 9 nucleotides match TRBD2. The CDR3 is 17 residues long. Germline CDR1 and CDR2: PRHDT and FYEKMQ (reference sequence). J gave up 2 bases and V 0 bases, and 8 bases lay outside the gene matches. The DNA of the CDR3 is TGTGCCAGCAGCTTAGGGGGTAGCGGGGGCCACCCCTACGAGCAGTACTTC. It translates to CASSLGGSGGHPYEQYF.

The chain links TRBV5-1 to TRBJ1-1, with a tentative D call TRBD1 (5 bases). The germline V gene has CDR1 SGHRS and CDR2 YFSETQ. V was cut by 4 bases and J by 6 bases, with 19 bases left in between. This CDR3 has 15 residues. The CDR3 here is CASSLGDRTDAEAFF. DNA for the CDR3: TGCGCCAGCAGCCTGGGAGACAGAACTGATGCTGAAGCTTTCTTT.

The J gene is TRBJ1-2, the V gene TRBV11-3, with 7 bases aligning to TRBD1. The CDR3 has 15 amino acids. CDR1 is SGHNT, CDR2 YENEEA, per germline. V trimming: 5 bases; J trimming: 4 bases; junction bases outside the gene matches: 10. The CDR3 sequence: CASSTGTVYSYGYTF. CDR3 bases: TGTGCCAGCAGCACCGGGACAGTTTATAGCTATGGCTACACCTTC.

The chain joins TRBV11-2 to TRBJ2-3; TRBD2 might be the D (6 bases). Trimming pared 3 bases from V and 1 base from J, leaving 17 bases between. CDR3 size: 17 residues. In germline, CDR1 is SGHAT, CDR2 FQNNGV. CDR3 residues: CASSFVPGGRRTDTQYF. For the CDR3, the DNA is TGTGCCAGCAGCTTCGTCCCCGGGGGACGCCGCACAGATACGCAGTATTTT.

The chain combines TRBV5-1 with TRBJ2-3; TRBD1 aligns across 9 bases. The CDR3 extends over 15 amino acids. From germline, CDR1 is SGHRS and CDR2 YFSETQ. V lost 0 bases, J lost 5 bases, and 4 bases stayed unmatched. The DNA of the CDR3 is TGCGCCAGCAGCTTGGGGACAGGGGCCGAAGATACGCAGTATTTT. It is translated as CASSLGTGAEDTQYF.

The chain is built from TRBV10-3 and TRBJ1-2; D is perhaps TRBD1 (6 bases). V lost 4 bases, J lost 2 bases, and 8 bases lay in between. The CDR3 loop spans 13 amino acids. Germline CDR1 reads ENHRY; CDR2 reads SYGVKD. The CDR3 here is CAISGTANYGYTF. The CDR3 bases are TGTGCCATCAGTGGGACAGCCAACTATGGCTACACCTTC.

The chain employs TRBV4-2 and TRBJ2-1; 9 nucleotides agree with TRBD2. Per the germline V gene, CDR1 is LGHNA and CDR2 is YNFKEQ. This CDR3 has 18 amino acids. J gave up 0 bases and V 0 bases, and 6 bases lay outside the gene matches. DNA of the CDR3: TGTGCCAGCAGCCAAGATGGAGCGGGGGGTAGCTCCTACAATGAGCAGTTCTTC. Amino acids: CASSQDGAGGSSYNEQFF.

In nucleotides, the CDR3 is TGCGCCAGCAGCCTAGACGCGGGACGGGGCCCCTATGGCTACACCTTC. It is translated as CASSLDAGRGPYGYTF. The chain employs TRBV5-1 and TRBJ1-2; tentatively, D is TRBD1 (5 bases). Germline CDR1 reads SGHRS; CDR2 reads YFSETQ. The V end lost 4 bases, the J end lost 4 bases, and 20 bases lay between the germline ends. The CDR3 is 16 amino acids.

This clone has only one observation. V is TRBV7-2 and J is TRBJ2-5, with 9 bases identical to TRBD2. CDR1 SGHTA and CDR2 FQGNSA come from the germline V gene. The V and J ends lost 4 bases and 4 bases, in that order; junction bases with no gene match: 10. The CDR3 sequence is 16 residues long. CDR3 region: CASSSDRAGGRETQYF. The CDR3 bases are TGTGCCAGCAGCTCCGATCGGGCGGGGGGGCGAGAGACCCAGTACTTC.

The chain joins TRBV5-1 to TRBJ1-1; a weak D match, TRBD1 (6 bases). Germline values: CDR1 SGHRS, CDR2 YFSETQ. Deletions cut 3 bases from V and 1 base from J, with 13 bases between. The CDR3 is 15 amino acids. In DNA form, the CDR3 reads TGCGCCAGCAGCTCATCACAGGGCTGGAACACTGAAGCTTTCTTT. Encoded protein: CASSSSQGWNTEAFF. The full variable domain, with the rest looked up from reference TRBV5-1 and TRBJ1-1, is KAGVTQTPRYLIKTRGQQVTLSCSPISGHRSVSWYQQTPGQGLQFLFEYFSETQRNKGNFPGRFSGRQFSNSRSEMNVSTLELGDSALYLCASSSSQGWNTEAFFGQGTRLTVV.

The chain has TRBV5-4 and TRBJ1-2; 12 positions agree with TRBD1. Germline assignment: CDR1 SGHNT and CDR2 YYREEE (reference sequence). V shed 0 bases and J 6 bases; nucleotides not matched to a gene: 6. This CDR3 is built from 16 residues. This chain's CDR3 is CASSLAGTGGKDGYTF. In nucleotides, the CDR3 is TGTGCCAGCAGCTTGGCTGGGACAGGGGGCAAGGATGGCTACACCTTC.

The chain links TRBV14 to TRBJ2-3; tentatively, D is TRBD2 (6 bases). The V gene's germline CDR1 is SGHDN and CDR2 FVKESK. CDR3 length equals 16 residues. V lost 4 bases and J 0 bases, leaving 14 bases between the germline ends. The CDR3 DNA reads as TGTGCCAGCAGCCCGAGAATTGGGACTAGCACAGATACGCAGTATTTT. Translation gives CASSPRIGTSTDTQYF.

The CDR3 sequence: CASTSLDREYEQYF. The CDR3 DNA sequence: TGTGCCAGCACCTCTTTAGACAGGGAATACGAGCAGTACTTC. J is TRBJ2-7 and V is TRBV11-1, with 7 bases aligning to TRBD1. Germline V gene lookup returns CDR1 SGHAT and CDR2 FQDESV (reference sequence). The CDR3 length is 14 residues. J gave up 4 bases and V 7 bases, and 10 bases lay outside the gene matches. The variable domain in full, with the rest retrieved from reference TRBV11-1 and TRBJ2-7, is EAEVAQSPRYKITEKSQAVAFWCDPISGHATLYWYRQILGQGPELLVQFQDESVVDDSQLPKDRFSAERLKGVDSTLKIQPAELGDSAMYLCASTSLDREYEQYFGPGTRLTVT.